A single sample gave rise to the 26 T cell receptor beta chains below, sequenced in a study of blood T cell repertoires in COVID-19 (dated by TCRdb to 2020 to 2022). Libraries came from the immunoSEQ multiplex PCR assay. The source is immuneACCESS, and TCRdb retained only in-frame sequences with V and J called. Part of the clones is not carried over; for the studies checked, unresolved V genes explain less than half of this, and the remainder is unexplained. This sample is represented by 250,000 or so clones; almost 90% of them were singletons. The ten largest clones take up around 2.8% of the sample. Material: peripheral blood. All receptors derive from a woman in her sixties with acute or convalescent COVID-19.

J is TRBJ2-1 and V is TRBV5-8; 8 bases fit TRBD2. Trimming cost V 1 base and J 8 bases; bases outside gene matches: 8. Germline V gene lookup returns CDR1 SGHTS and CDR2 YDEGEE. The CDR3 runs to 15 residues. As DNA, the CDR3 is TGTGCCAGCAGCTTGATGGCGGGAGGAGGATATGAGCAGTTCTTC. It encodes CASSLMAGGGYEQFF.

The chain recombines TRBV5-1 with TRBJ1-2; tentatively, D is TRBD1 (6 bases). There are 13 residues in the CDR3. Deletions cut 2 bases from V and 3 bases from J, with 8 bases between. The germline CDR1 and CDR2 sequences are SGHRS and YFSETQ. The CDR3 reads CASSLGGDYGYTF. In DNA, the CDR3 is TGCGCCAGCAGCTTAGGGGGAGACTATGGCTACACCTTC.

This clone was seen a handful of times. The chain uses TRBV11-2 and TRBJ2-3; D possibly corresponds to TRBD1 (5 bases). Trimming shortened V by 4 bases and J by 2 bases, and 10 bases separated the two germline ends. The germline CDR1 and CDR2 sequences are SGHAT and FQNNGV. CDR3 size: 14 residues. This CDR3 is CASSSDRFTDTQYF. The CDR3 coding sequence is TGTGCCAGCAGCTCCGACAGATTCACAGATACGCAGTATTTT.

This chain uses TRBV6-1 with TRBJ2-2; the match to TRBD1 covers 9 bases. V shed 4 bases and J 7 bases; nucleotides not matched to a gene: 13. The CDR3 runs 17 residues. Germline V gene lookup returns CDR1 MNHNS and CDR2 SASEGT. The CDR3 DNA sequence: TGTGCCAGCAGTGCGAGGTTGGGGACAGGGCAGATCGGGGAGCTGTTTTTT. It yields the protein CASSARLGTGQIGELFF.

Concerning this clone itself: Other DNA sequences from this sample encode an identical CDR3 as well. The gene calls are TRBV6-5 and TRBJ2-5, with 12 bases fitting TRBD2. The trim removed 7 bases at V and 5 bases at J, leaving 8 bases unmatched. From germline, CDR1 is MNHEY and CDR2 SVGAGI. The CDR3 is 15 amino acids. This chain's CDR3 is CASTLAGGPGETQYF. CDR3 DNA sequence: TGTGCCAGCACCCTAGCGGGAGGGCCGGGGGAGACCCAGTACTTC.

The V and J genes are TRBV7-3 and TRBJ2-3; 10 positions match TRBD1. Germline V lookup: CDR1 SGHTA, CDR2 FQGTGA. This CDR3 comprises 15 residues. J was trimmed by 7 bases and V by 5 bases; bases with no gene match: 9. In DNA form, the CDR3 reads TGTGCCAGCAGCCAAAAGGACAGGGGGGATTATACGCAGTATTTT. It codes for CASSQKDRGDYTQYF.

The gene calls are TRBV19 and TRBJ1-3; 8 bases fit TRBD1. The germline CDR1 and CDR2 sequences are LNHDA and SQIVND (reference sequence). V lost 3 bases to trimming and J lost 0 bases; unmatched junction nucleotides: 7. This CDR3 has 17 amino acids. CDR3 coding DNA: TGTGCCAGTAGTATCTCCGGGACAGGTCACTCTGGAAACACCATATATTTT. This sequence encodes CASSISGTGHSGNTIYF.

The DNA of the CDR3 is TGTGCCAGCAGTGAGAGCCGAGGGCAGGCCTACGAGCAGTACTTC. This sequence encodes CASSESRGQAYEQYF. The chain couples TRBV28 to TRBJ2-7; D perhaps matches TRBD2 (5 bases). V was pared by 5 bases and J by 2 bases, with 16 bases between. The length of the CDR3 is 15 residues. Germline CDR1 and CDR2: MDHEN and SYDVKM.

V usage is TRBV5-4 and J usage is TRBJ2-7; a possible D gene is TRBD1 (6 bases). V lost 4 bases, J lost 0 bases, and 11 bases lay in between. Germline values: CDR1 SGHNT, CDR2 YYREEE (reference sequence). The CDR3 contains 14 residues. CDR3 sequence reads: CASSPQGFSYEQYF. Here the CDR3 DNA reads TGTGCCAGCAGCCCACAGGGATTCTCCTACGAGCAGTACTTC.

CDR3 amino acids: CASSQVRGFAEELFF. The CDR3 coding sequence is TGTGCCAGCAGCCAAGTGCGGGGGTTCGCCGAGGAGCTGTTTTTT. The chain carries TRBV3-1 (or the pseudogene TRBV3-2) and TRBJ2-2; TRBD2 agrees at 7 bases. The CDR3 loop spans 15 amino acids. Trimming cost V 1 base and J 10 bases; bases outside gene matches: 9. Germline loops: CDR1 LGHDT, CDR2 YNNKEL (reference sequence).

The chain joins TRBV5-6 to TRBJ2-5, with 8 bases that match TRBD2. The V segment lost 5 bases and the J segment 2 bases; nucleotides outside the gene matches: 11. Germline V gives CDR1 SGHDT, CDR2 YYEEEE. The CDR3 runs 16 residues. DNA for the CDR3: TGTGCCAGCAGGATTCTAGCGGGCCTAAGACAAGAGACCCAGTACTTC. Amino acids: CASRILAGLRQETQYF. The variable domain in full, with the rest retrieved from reference TRBV5-6 and TRBJ2-5, is DAGVTQSPTHLIKTRGQQVTLRCSPKSGHDTVSWYQQALGQGPQFIFQYYEEEERQRGNFPDRFSGHQFPNYSSELNVNALLLGDSALYLCASRILAGLRQETQYFGPGTRLLVL.

The gene calls are TRBV15 and TRBJ2-6; 9 bases map to TRBD1. The V gene's germline CDR1 is LNHNV and CDR2 YYDKDF (reference sequence). The CDR3 totals 17 residues. J was trimmed by 0 bases and V by 3 bases; bases with no gene match: 3. The CDR3 DNA sequence: TGTGCCACCAGCAGGGGACAGGGACCCTCTGGGGCCAACGTCCTGACTTTC. It yields the protein CATSRGQGPSGANVLTF.

V gene TRBV7-2 combines with J gene TRBJ2-6; weak D call: TRBD1 (7 bases). The V gene's germline CDR1 is SGHTA and CDR2 FQGNSA. V lost 5 bases and J 4 bases, leaving 9 bases between the germline ends. CDR3 length equals 14 residues. CDR3 sequence: CASSQGGGANVLTF. The CDR3 bases are TGTGCCAGCAGCCAGGGGGGAGGGGCCAACGTCCTGACTTTC.

The chain is built from TRBV18 and TRBJ2-1; 10 bases are shared with TRBD2. Germline values: CDR1 KGHSH, CDR2 LQKENI. CDR3 length: 15 amino acids. V was clipped by 3 bases and J by 8 bases; unmatched bases: 7. CDR3 DNA: TGTGCCAGCTCACCCGGGGTAGCGGGGGGTGATGAGCAGTTCTTC. Translating gives CASSPGVAGGDEQFF.

The genes are TRBV7-9 and TRBJ1-1; no clear D. Trimming pared 2 bases from V and 6 bases from J, leaving 10 bases between. CDR1 and CDR2 (germline): SEHNR, FQNEAQ (reference sequence). The CDR3 consists of 13 residues. DNA of the CDR3: TGTGCCAGCAGCTTAATGCCGAGCTCTGAAGCTTTCTTT. Translated, it gives CASSLMPSSEAFF.

V gene TRBV30 combines with J gene TRBJ2-1; 8 nucleotides match TRBD1. The V gene's germline CDR1 is GTSNPN and CDR2 SVGIG (reference sequence). The CDR3 consists of 15 residues. The V segment lost 2 bases and the J segment 3 bases; nucleotides outside the gene matches: 6. The CDR3 region is CAWSTVDRDYNEQFF. In DNA form, the CDR3 reads TGTGCCTGGAGTACCGTGGACAGGGACTACAATGAGCAGTTCTTC.

This chain joins TRBV7-2 and TRBJ2-3; possible D gene TRBD2, 5 bases. The CDR3 runs to 14 residues. CDR1 SGHTA and CDR2 FQGNSA come from the germline V gene. V gave up 1 base and J gave up 4 bases, with 9 bases separating them. The CDR3 DNA reads TGTGCCAGCAGCTTAGGCTGGGAGTCAGATACGCAGTATTTT. Its translation: CASSLGWESDTQYF.

V gene TRBV7-6 combines with J gene TRBJ1-1; D gene unclear. The CDR3 is 15 amino acids. Trimming pared 3 bases from V and 3 bases from J, leaving 14 bases between. Germline V CDR1 and CDR2: SGHVS, FNYEAQ. The CDR3 sequence: CASSFHGGMDTEAFF. In DNA form, the CDR3 reads TGTGCCAGCAGCTTCCATGGAGGAATGGACACTGAAGCTTTCTTT.

CDR3 in amino acids: CAWRGGNGPHYGYTF. Written as DNA, the CDR3 is TGTGCCTGGAGGGGGGGGAATGGCCCCCACTATGGCTACACCTTC. The rearrangement uses TRBV30 and TRBJ1-2, with D possibly TRBD1 on 5 matching bases. Germline CDR1 GTSNPN, CDR2 SVGIG (reference sequence). The CDR3 is 15 amino acids. Trimming took 3 bases from V and 3 from J, leaving 17 bases between them.

The chain uses TRBV3-1 (or the pseudogene TRBV3-2) and TRBJ1-2, with 9 bases identical to TRBD1. This CDR3 has 16 amino acids. V shed 3 bases, J shed 0 bases, and the junction held 5 bases outside the gene matches. CDR1 LGHDT and CDR2 YNNKEL come from the germline V gene (reference sequence). The CDR3 bases are TGTGCCAGCAGCCAGCCGGGACAGGGAGCTAACTATGGCTACACCTTC. Translating gives CASSQPGQGANYGYTF.

V and J are TRBV18 and TRBJ2-3; D is unclear. Germline V lookup: CDR1 KGHSH, CDR2 LQKENI. This CDR3 spans 13 amino acids. V lost 3 bases to trimming and J lost 5 bases, with 9 bases between them. The CDR3 here is CASSPVSQDTQYF. The CDR3 DNA is TGTGCCAGCTCACCGGTATCACAAGATACGCAGTATTTT.

The rearrangement joins TRBV3-1 (or the pseudogene TRBV3-2) to TRBJ2-3, with a tentative D call TRBD1 (5 bases). Trimming pared 5 bases from V and 3 bases from J, leaving 12 bases between. The length of the CDR3 is 14 residues. Germline-derived CDR1 and CDR2 are LGHDT and YNNKEL (reference sequence). This CDR3 is CASSSPPGTDTQYF. CDR3 nucleotide sequence: TGTGCCAGCAGCTCCCCCCCAGGGACAGATACGCAGTATTTT.

The CDR3 reads CASSRGGRGYTF. The CDR3 nucleotides read TGTGCCAGCAGTCGAGGGGGCAGGGGCTACACCTTC. This sequence joins TRBV12-3 or TRBV12-4 and TRBJ1-2; 7 bases are shared with TRBD1. The CDR3 contains 12 residues. Trimming removed 5 bases from V and 8 bases from J; junction bases left unmatched: 5.

The CDR3 sequence is CASSFTGGNQPQHF. CDR3 coding DNA: TGTGCCAGCAGCTTTACGGGGGGCAATCAGCCCCAGCATTTT. The V and J genes are TRBV7-2 and TRBJ1-5; TRBD1 is a possible D gene (5 bases). The germline V gene encodes CDR1 SGHTA and CDR2 FQGNSA. V was cut by 3 bases and J by 2 bases, with 8 bases left in between. The CDR3 length is 14 residues.

The chain links TRBV3-1 (or the pseudogene TRBV3-2) to TRBJ2-3, with TRBD1 as a possible D gene (5 bases). Germline V CDR1 and CDR2: LGHDT, YNNKEL (reference sequence). The V and J ends lost 2 bases and 8 bases respectively, with 11 bases between them. CDR3 size: 13 residues. The CDR3, as DNA: TGTGCCAGCAGCCAACAAAGGGGCTCTACGCAGTATTTT. Translation: CASSQQRGSTQYF.

The chain employs TRBV7-6 and TRBJ2-1; 9 bases are a match to TRBD1. Trimming took 8 bases from V and 8 from J; bases not matched to a gene: 10. Looked up from germline, CDR1 is SGHVS and CDR2 is FNYEAQ. The CDR3 extends over 14 amino acids. In DNA form, the CDR3 reads TGTGCCAGCTCGGGACAGGGAAAGTTCTATGAGCAGTTCTTC. As protein: CASSGQGKFYEQFF.